The entry that follows covers one T cell receptor (beta chain) sequence. This record belongs to a study of blood T cells in healthy people across ages. Researchers isolated at least 6 million PBMCs per sample. Germline V gives CDR1 MGHRA, CDR2 YSYEKL. This CDR3 is 13 amino acids long. Primed by a sample-barcoded 5' primer and a J-beta primer mix, a second PCR proceeded for roughly 6 to 12 cycles. TCRdb ran MiXCR on the 5' RACE reads and lists one entry per CDR3 protein. The sample carries more than 1,000,000 distinct CDR3 sequences, under 30% recorded once. These data were likewise used in another study, on T cells of mothers and their children.

The clonotype comes from a girl aged 2 to 9 in good health. Sequencing was performed on blood. V and J are TRBV4-1 and TRBJ2-5; D is ambiguous. Judging by the DNA end, TRBJ2-1 fits better; the J call may be wrong. The DNA for the CDR3 is TGCGCCAGCAGCCAACCTGTAGCCAATGAGCAGTTCTTC. Its translation is CASSQPVANEQFF.